What follows describes a single TCR beta chain. The antigen is unknown. The junction does not match germline at one end; this may be a read error. Germline V gene lookup returns CDR1 SGHNT and CDR2 YENEEA. The CDR3 contains 17 residues. The data are from a study of tumor and adjacent non-tumor tissue in lung cancer. This sample's RNA came from whole unsorted tissue. Study outcomes and limitations: TCR diversity was significantly greater in tumor than normal lung tissue. Tumor TCR diversity, when higher, was linked to shorter survival. Normal lung showed higher cumulative top 100 clone frequency than tumor.

A modified ARM-PCR protocol with three rounds of nested PCR amplified TCRbeta. From the multiplex PCR reads, TCRdb called clonotypes with MiXCR, one entry per CDR3 protein. Of roughly 140,000 distinct CDR3 sequences listed, around 61% are singletons. The V call is TRBV11-3, the J call TRBJ2-5; 10 bases line up with TRBD2. The sequencing input was lung tumor tissue. This clonotype was sampled from a man in his 60s with small cell lung cancer. CDR3 nucleotide sequence: TGTGCCAGCAGATTAGGTCAGCTAGCGGGAGCGGGAGAGACCCAGTACTTC. This sequence encodes CASRLGQLAGAGETQYF.